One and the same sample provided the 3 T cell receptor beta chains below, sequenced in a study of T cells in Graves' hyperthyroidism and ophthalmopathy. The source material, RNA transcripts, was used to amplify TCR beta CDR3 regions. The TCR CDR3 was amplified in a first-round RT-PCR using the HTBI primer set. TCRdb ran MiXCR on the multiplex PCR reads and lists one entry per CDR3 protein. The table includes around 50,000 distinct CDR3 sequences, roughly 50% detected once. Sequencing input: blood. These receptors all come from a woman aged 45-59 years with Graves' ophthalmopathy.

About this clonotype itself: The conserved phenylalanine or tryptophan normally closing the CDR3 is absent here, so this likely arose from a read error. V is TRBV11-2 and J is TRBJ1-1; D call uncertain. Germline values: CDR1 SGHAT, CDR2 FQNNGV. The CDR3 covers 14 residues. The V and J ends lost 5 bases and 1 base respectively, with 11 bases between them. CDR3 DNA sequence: TGTGCCAGCAGCGAAAATACAGAGAACACTGAAGCTTTCTCT. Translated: CASSENTENTEAFS.

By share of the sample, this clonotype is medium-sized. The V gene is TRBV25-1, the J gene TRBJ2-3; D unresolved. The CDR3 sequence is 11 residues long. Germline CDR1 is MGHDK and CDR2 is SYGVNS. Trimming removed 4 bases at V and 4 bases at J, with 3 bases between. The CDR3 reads CASSVADTQYF. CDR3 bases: TGTGCCAGCAGTGTGGCAGATACGCAGTATTTT.

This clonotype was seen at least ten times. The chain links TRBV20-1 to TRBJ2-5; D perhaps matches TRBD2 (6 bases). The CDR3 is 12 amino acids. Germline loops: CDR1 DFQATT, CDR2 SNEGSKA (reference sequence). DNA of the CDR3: TGCAGCATGGCAGGGACTCAAGTTACCCAGTACTTC. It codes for CSMAGTQVTQYF.